Here is one TCR beta chain with its context. Its antigen is still unknown. Looked up from germline, CDR1 is SGHTA and CDR2 is FQGNSA. CDR3 size: 14 residues. J lost 1 base, V lost 8 bases, and 8 bases had no gene match. This sample is part of a study of T-cell reconstitution after alpha-beta-depleted transplantation in children. Notes on the study in general: From newly produced T cells came most of the T-cell counts and diversity one year after transplant.

Preparation of the TCRbeta library used unique molecular identifiers. TCRdb re-derived calls from the PCR reads in MiXCR, one entry per CDR3 protein. The sample lists roughly 490,000 distinct CDR3 sequences; over 9.5% were seen once. The sample was PBMCs, mostly from graft donor cells, taken 180 days after TCRalphabeta/CD19-depleted stem cell transplant. The J gene is TRBJ2-7, the V gene TRBV7-2; 7 bases line up with TRBD1. The TCR sequence derives from a female patient aged 2 to 10 who had a stem cell transplant for aplastic anemia, so the T cells may come from the graft donor. In DNA, the CDR3 is TGTGCCAGCGTACTTCAGGGGGTATCCTACGAGCAGTACTTC. This codes for CASVLQGVSYEQYF. Supplemented by reference TRBV7-2 and TRBJ2-7, the full variable domain reads GAGVSQSPSNKVTEKGKDVELRCDPISGHTALYWYRQSLGQGLEFLIYFQGNSAPDKSGLPSDRFSAERTGGSVSTLTIQRTQQEDSAVYLCASVLQGVSYEQYFGPGTRLTVT.